The clone carrying this TCR beta chain appeared a few times. Its specificity is unknown. TCRdb reprocessed the 5' RACE reads with MiXCR, giving one entry per CDR3 protein. The sample holds about 360,000 distinct CDR3 sequences; under 7.5% are singletons and the top ten take over 12%. The sample originates from a study of T cells after yellow fever vaccination. Study results and limitations: Peak timing came faster in the weaker secondary response, day 5 versus 15. Post-booster samples contained most primary-vaccination clones (nearly 98% CD4, 88% CD8).

CDR3 length: 12 residues. Trimming left V 7 bases short and J 7 bases short, with 11 bases between. The receptor was isolated from a man aged 25 to 40 who received the YFV17D yellow fever vaccine. Sequenced here: PBMCs, sampled 5 days after the yellow fever booster vaccination. The rearrangement joins TRBV12-3 or TRBV12-4 to TRBJ2-1; D unclear. CDR3 DNA sequence: TGTGCCAGCACCCCTGCTGGGAATGAGCAGTTCTTC. Translation: CASTPAGNEQFF.